This T cell receptor (beta chain) is from a study of control samples from healthy donors and cancer patients. V was clipped by 8 bases and J by 7 bases, with 11 bases between them. The germline V gene encodes CDR1 SEHNR and CDR2 FQNEAQ (reference sequence). The CDR3 is 12 amino acids. Using immunoSEQ multiplex PCR, the repertoire was profiled, and TCRdb retains in-frame clones only, with some absent. The table records about 130,000 clones, approximately 92% of them present only once. The rearrangement uses TRBV7-9 and TRBJ1-4; D remains unclear. What was sequenced was blood. The source of this sequence is a man in his forties in good health. CDR3 DNA sequence: TGTGCCAGCTGCACGACCGGTGAAAAACTGTTTTTT. Protein product: CASCTTGEKLFF.